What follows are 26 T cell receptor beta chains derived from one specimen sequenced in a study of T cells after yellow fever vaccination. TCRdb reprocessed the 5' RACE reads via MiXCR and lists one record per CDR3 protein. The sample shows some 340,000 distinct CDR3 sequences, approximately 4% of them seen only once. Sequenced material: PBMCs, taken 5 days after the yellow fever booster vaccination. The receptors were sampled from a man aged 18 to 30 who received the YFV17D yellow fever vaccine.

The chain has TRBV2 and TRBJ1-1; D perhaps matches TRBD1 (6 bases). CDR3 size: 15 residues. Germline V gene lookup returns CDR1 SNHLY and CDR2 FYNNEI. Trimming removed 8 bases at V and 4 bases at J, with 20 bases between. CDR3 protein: CASGRRGAIGTEAFF. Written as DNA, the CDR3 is TGTGCCAGCGGCCGGAGGGGGGCTATTGGCACTGAAGCTTTCTTT.

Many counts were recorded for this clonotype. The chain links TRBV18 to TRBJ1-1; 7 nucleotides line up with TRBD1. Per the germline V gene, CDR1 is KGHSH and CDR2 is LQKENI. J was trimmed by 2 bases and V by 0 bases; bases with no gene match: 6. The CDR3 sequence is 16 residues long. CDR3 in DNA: TGTGCCAGCTCACCACCCTTACAGGGGCCTAACACTGAAGCTTTCTTT. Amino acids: CASSPPLQGPNTEAFF. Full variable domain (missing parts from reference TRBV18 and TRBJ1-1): NAGVMQNPRHLVRRRGQEARLRCSPMKGHSHVYWYRQLPEEGLKFMVYLQKENIIDESGMPKERFSAEFPKEGPSILRIQQVVRGDSAAYFCASSPPLQGPNTEAFFGQGTRLTVV.

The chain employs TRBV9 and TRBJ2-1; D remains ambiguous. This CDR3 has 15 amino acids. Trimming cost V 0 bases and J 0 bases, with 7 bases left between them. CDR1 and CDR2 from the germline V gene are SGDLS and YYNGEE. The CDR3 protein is CASSVGQVSYNEQFF. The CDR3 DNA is TGTGCCAGCAGCGTAGGGCAGGTCTCCTACAATGAGCAGTTCTTC.

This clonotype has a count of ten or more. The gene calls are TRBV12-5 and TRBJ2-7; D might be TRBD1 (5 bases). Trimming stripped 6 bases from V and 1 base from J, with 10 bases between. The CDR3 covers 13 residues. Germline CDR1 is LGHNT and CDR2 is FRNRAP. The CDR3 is CASGSTVSYEQYF. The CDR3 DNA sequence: TGTGCTAGTGGGTCGACAGTTTCCTACGAGCAGTACTTC. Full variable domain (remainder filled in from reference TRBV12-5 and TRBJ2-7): DARVTQTPRHKVTEMGQEVTMRCQPILGHNTVFWYRQTMMQGLELLAYFRNRAPLDDSGMPKDRFSAEMPDATLATLKIQPSEPRDSAVYFCASGSTVSYEQYFGPGTRLTVT.

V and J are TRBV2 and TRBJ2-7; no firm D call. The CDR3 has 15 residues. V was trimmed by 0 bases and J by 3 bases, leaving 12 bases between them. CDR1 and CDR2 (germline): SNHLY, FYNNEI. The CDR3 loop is CASSEAGMALYEQYV. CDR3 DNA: TGTGCCAGCAGTGAAGCGGGGATGGCACTCTACGAGCAGTACGTC.

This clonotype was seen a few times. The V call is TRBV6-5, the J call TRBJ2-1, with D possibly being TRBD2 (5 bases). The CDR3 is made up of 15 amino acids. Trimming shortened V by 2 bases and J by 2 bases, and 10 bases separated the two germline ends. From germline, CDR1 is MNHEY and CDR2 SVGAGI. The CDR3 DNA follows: TGTGCCAGCAGTTACCGGGAAAGGGCCTACAATGAGCAGTTCTTC. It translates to CASSYRERAYNEQFF.

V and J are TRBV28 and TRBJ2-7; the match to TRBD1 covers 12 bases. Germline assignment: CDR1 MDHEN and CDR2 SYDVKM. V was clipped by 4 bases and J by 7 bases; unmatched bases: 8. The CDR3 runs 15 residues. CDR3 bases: TGTGCCAGCAGTTCGCCGGGACAGGGGGCGTCTGAGCAGTACGTC. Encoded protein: CASSSPGQGASEQYV.

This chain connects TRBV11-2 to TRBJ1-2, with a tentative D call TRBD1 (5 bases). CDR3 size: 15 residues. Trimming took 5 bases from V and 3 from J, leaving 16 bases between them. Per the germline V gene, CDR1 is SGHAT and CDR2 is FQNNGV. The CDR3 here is CASSAVRGVDYGYTF. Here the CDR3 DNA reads TGTGCCAGCAGCGCAGTCCGGGGGGTGGACTATGGCTACACCTTC.

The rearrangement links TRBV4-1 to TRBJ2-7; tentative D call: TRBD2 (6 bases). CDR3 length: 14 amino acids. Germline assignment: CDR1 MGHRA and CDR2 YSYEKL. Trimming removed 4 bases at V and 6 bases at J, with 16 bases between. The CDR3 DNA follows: TGCGCCAGCAGCCCAGAGGACTATAGTATCGAGCAGTACTTC. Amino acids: CASSPEDYSIEQYF.

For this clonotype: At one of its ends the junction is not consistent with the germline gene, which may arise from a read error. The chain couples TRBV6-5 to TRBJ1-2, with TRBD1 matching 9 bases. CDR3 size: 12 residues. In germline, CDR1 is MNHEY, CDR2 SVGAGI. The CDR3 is CASSPGQGITYF. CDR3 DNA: TGTGCCAGCAGTCCCGGACAGGGGATAACCTACTTC.

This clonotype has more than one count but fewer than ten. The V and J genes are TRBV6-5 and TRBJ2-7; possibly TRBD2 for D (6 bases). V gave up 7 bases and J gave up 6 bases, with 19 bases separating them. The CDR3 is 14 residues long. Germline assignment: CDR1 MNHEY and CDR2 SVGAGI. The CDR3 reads CASKVSGGKSEQYF. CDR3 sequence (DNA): TGTGCCAGCAAAGTCTCCGGGGGAAAATCCGAGCAGTACTTC.

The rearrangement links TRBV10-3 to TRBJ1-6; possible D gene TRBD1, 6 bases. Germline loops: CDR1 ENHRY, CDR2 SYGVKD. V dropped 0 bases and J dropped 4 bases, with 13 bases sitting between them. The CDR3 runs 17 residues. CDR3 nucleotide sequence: TGTGCCATCAGTGAGTCGACAGGAGGGTCTTATAATTCACCCCTCCACTTT. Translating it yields CAISESTGGSYNSPLHF.

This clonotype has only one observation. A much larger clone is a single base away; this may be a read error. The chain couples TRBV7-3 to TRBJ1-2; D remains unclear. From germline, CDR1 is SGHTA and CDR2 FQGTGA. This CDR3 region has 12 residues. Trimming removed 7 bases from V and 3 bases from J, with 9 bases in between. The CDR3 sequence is CASNAKDYGYTF. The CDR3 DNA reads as TGTGCCAGCAACGCAAAGGACTATGGCTACACCTTC.

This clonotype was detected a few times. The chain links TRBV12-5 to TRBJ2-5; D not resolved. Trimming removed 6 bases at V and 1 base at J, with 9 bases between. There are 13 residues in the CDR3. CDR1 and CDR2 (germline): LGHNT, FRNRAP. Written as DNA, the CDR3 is TGTGCTAGTGGCAACCGACCCCAAGAGACCCAGTACTTC. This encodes CASGNRPQETQYF.

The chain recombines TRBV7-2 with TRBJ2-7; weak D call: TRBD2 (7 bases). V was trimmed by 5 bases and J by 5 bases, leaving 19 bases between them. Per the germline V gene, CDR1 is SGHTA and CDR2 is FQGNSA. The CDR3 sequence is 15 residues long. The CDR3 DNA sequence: TGTGCCAGCAGCCCTATGGGGGGGGGCCAAGACGAGCAGTACTTC. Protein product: CASSPMGGGQDEQYF.

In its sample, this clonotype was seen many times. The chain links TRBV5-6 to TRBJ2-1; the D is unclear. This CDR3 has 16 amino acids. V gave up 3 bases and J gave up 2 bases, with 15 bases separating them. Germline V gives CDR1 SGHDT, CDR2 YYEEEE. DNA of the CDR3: TGTGCCAGCAGCTGGAACTCGTGGGCGACCTACAATGAGCAGTTCTTC. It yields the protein CASSWNSWATYNEQFF.

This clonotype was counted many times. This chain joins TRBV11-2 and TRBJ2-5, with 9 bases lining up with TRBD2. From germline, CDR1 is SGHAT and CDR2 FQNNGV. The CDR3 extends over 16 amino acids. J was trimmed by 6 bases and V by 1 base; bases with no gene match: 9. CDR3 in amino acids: CASSLGARGGLKTQYF. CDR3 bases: TGTGCCAGCAGCTTAGGTGCGCGGGGGGGCTTGAAGACCCAGTACTTC.

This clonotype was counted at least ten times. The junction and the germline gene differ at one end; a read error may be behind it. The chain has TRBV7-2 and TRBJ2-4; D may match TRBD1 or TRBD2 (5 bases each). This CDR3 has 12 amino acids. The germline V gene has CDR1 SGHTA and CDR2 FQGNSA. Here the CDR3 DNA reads TGTGCCAGCAGCTCGGGACGGTGGGTTCCGGACTTC. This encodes CASSSGRWVPDF.

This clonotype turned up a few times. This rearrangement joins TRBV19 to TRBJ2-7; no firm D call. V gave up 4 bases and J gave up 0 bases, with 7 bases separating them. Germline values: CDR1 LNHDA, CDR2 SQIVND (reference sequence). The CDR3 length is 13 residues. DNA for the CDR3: TGTGCCAGTAGTAGCGAAAACTCCTACGAGCAGTACTTC. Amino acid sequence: CASSSENSYEQYF.

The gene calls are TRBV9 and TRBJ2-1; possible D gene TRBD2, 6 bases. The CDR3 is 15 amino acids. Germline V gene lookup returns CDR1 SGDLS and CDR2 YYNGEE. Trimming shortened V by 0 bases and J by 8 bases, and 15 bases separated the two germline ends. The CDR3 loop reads CASSVDGGRSDEQFF. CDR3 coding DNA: TGTGCCAGCAGCGTAGACGGGGGAAGGTCCGATGAGCAGTTCTTC.

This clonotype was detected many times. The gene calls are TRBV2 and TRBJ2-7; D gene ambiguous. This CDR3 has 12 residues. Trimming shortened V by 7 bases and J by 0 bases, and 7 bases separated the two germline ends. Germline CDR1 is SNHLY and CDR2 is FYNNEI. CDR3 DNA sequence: TGTGCCAGCAACTGGGTCTCCTACGAGCAGTACTTC. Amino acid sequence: CASNWVSYEQYF.

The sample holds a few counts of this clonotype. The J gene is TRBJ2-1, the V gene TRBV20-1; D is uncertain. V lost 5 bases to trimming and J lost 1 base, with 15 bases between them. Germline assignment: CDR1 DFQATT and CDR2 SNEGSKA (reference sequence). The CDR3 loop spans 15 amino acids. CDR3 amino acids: CSAPPWPSSYNEQFF. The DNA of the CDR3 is TGCAGTGCTCCACCGTGGCCCTCTTCCTACAATGAGCAGTTCTTC.

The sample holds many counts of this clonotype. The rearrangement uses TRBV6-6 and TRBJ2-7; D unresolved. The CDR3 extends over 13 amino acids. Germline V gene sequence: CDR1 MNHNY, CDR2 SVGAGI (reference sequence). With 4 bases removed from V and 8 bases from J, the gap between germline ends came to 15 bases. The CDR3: CASSSGGVPKQYV. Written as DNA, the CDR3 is TGTGCCAGCAGTTCAGGTGGTGTCCCGAAGCAGTACGTC.

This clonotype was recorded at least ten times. The CDR3 protein is CSVGTGNTEAFF. Written as DNA, the CDR3 is TGCAGCGTAGGGACAGGGAACACTGAAGCTTTCTTT. This chain links TRBV29-1 with TRBJ1-1, with 8 nucleotides matching TRBD1. The CDR3 spans 12 residues. V gave up 6 bases and J gave up 1 base; unmatched junction bases: 1. CDR1 and CDR2 from the germline V gene are SQVTM and ANQGSEA.

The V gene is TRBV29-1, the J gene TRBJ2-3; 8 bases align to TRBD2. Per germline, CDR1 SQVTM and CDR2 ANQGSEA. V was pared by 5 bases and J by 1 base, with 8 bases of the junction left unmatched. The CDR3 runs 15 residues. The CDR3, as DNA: TGCAGCGTTTCAACTGGAGCGGGGGGCACAGATACGCAGTATTTT. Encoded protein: CSVSTGAGGTDTQYF.

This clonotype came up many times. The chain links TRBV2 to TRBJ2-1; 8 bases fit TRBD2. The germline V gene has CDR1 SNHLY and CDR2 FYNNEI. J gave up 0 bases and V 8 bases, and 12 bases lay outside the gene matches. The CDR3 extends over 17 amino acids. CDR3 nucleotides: TGTGCCAGCCGGGGGGGCTTGGGGCGAGCCTCCTACAATGAGCAGTTCTTC. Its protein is CASRGGLGRASYNEQFF.